This is a list of T cell receptor beta chains from one sample in a study of response to subunit inactivated influenza vaccine. TCRdb independently ran MiXCR on the RT-PCR reads; one entry per CDR3 protein. The top ten hold roughly a tenth of the sample, which has hundreds of thousands of distinct CDR3 sequences, 18% seen once. The specimen was PBMCs from blood, collected about 5 days after vaccination. The receptors stem from a man aged 50-59 years who received an inactivated influenza vaccine. Both conserved end residues are part of each CDR3. D genes are given only for firm matches. The size entry is marked missing in some rows and otherwise reads once, few, many or a size class.

DNA: TGCAGTGCTAGAGCCGGGAGTAGCTACGAGCAGTACTTC; CDR3: CSARAGSSYEQYF; size: .; J: TRBJ2-7; D: .; V: TRBV20-1
DNA: TGTGCCAGTTCGGACAGGACTGCCCCCCGTTGGAGCTACACCTTC; CDR3: CASSDRTAPRWSYTF; size: .; J: TRBJ1-2; D: TRBD1; V: TRBV19
DNA: TGTGCCAGCAGCTTCCCCGGACGGGACTCCTACGAGCAGTACTTC; CDR3: CASSFPGRDSYEQYF; size: few; J: TRBJ2-7; D: .; V: TRBV5-5
DNA: TGTGCCAGCAGCTTATCCAGGGGTGGTTCACCCCTCCACTTT; CDR3: CASSLSRGGSPLHF; size: many; J: TRBJ1-6; D: .; V: TRBV7-2
DNA: TGCAGTGCTAGAGACGGTGGAGTAATGAACACTGAAGCTTTCTTT; CDR3: CSARDGGVMNTEAFF; size: .; J: TRBJ1-1; D: .; V: TRBV20-1
DNA: TGTGCCAGCAGTTCCCGGACTGCGGCCAAAAACATTCAGTACTTC; CDR3: CASSSRTAAKNIQYF; size: .; J: TRBJ2-4; D: .; V: TRBV12-3/TRBV12-4
DNA: TGTGCCATCGGGACAGGGGGTTCGCGGACTTATGGCTACACCTTC; CDR3: CAIGTGGSRTYGYTF; size: .; J: TRBJ1-2; D: TRBD1; V: TRBV10-3
DNA: TGTGCCAGCAGCTTGGGCGGCGGGTCCGCCTACGAGCAGTACTTC; CDR3: CASSLGGGSAYEQYF; size: few; J: TRBJ2-7; D: .; V: TRBV5-5
DNA: TGTGCCAGCTCAAGTCGGGGAAGTGAAAAACTGTTTTTT; CDR3: CASSSRGSEKLFF; size: .; J: TRBJ1-4; D: .; V: TRBV18
DNA: TGCAGCGTTGCCTTAGGGGGGGGCGGTGTCATCAAAAATGAGCAGTTCTTC; CDR3: CSVALGGGGVIKNEQFF; size: few; J: TRBJ2-1; D: .; V: TRBV29-1
DNA: TGTGCCAGCAGTTACTCGTACAAGTCCTACGAGCAGTACTTC; CDR3: CASSYSYKSYEQYF; size: .; J: TRBJ2-7; D: .; V: TRBV6-5
DNA: TGTGCCAGCAGTTTATCACTAGCGGGCGCCCGCAATGAGCAGTTCTTC; CDR3: CASSLSLAGARNEQFF; size: few; J: TRBJ2-1; D: TRBD2; V: TRBV28
DNA: TGTGCCAGCAGTGCCCGGGCCATTCGCACAGATACGCAGTATTTT; CDR3: CASSARAIRTDTQYF; size: .; J: TRBJ2-3; D: .; V: TRBV2
DNA: TGCGCCAGCAGCCCGGGGACAGGCCAGAACCTTAATGAGCAGTTCTTC; CDR3: CASSPGTGQNLNEQFF; size: .; J: TRBJ2-1; D: TRBD1; V: TRBV5-1
DNA: TGTGCCAGCAGCTTAGCAGCCCAAGAGACCCAGTACTTC; CDR3: CASSLAAQETQYF; size: .; J: TRBJ2-5; D: .; V: TRBV7-9
DNA: TGCGCCAGCAGCTTGACCGTAGCGGGTGGGGTCAATGAGCAGTTCTTC; CDR3: CASSLTVAGGVNEQFF; size: few; J: TRBJ2-1; D: TRBD2; V: TRBV5-1
DNA: TGTGCCAGCAAACTTGGCCCCCCCCTTACAGGGGGCTTAGTAGAGACCCAGTACTTC; CDR3: CASKLGPPLTGGLVETQYF; size: .; J: TRBJ2-5; D: TRBD1; V: TRBV6-2/TRBV6-3
DNA: TGTGCCAGCAGCCCCGGACTAGCGGGAGGCGTGCAGTACTTC; CDR3: CASSPGLAGGVQYF; size: .; J: TRBJ2-7; D: TRBD2; V: TRBV7-2
DNA: TGCAGTTTCGTACAGGGGTTAGCCAAAAACATTCAGTACTTC; CDR3: CSFVQGLAKNIQYF; size: few; J: TRBJ2-4; D: TRBD1; V: TRBV29-1
DNA: TGTGCCAGCAGTTTATCTCCGGGAGGGGGCCAAGAGACCCAGTACTTC; CDR3: CASSLSPGGGQETQYF; size: .; J: TRBJ2-5; D: TRBD2; V: TRBV12-3/TRBV12-4
DNA: TGTGCCAGCAGTTTGCTTCTTGGACAGACTGAAGCTTTCTTT; CDR3: CASSLLLGQTEAFF; size: few; J: TRBJ1-1; D: .; V: TRBV28
DNA: TGCAGTGCCCGGGGACTAGCGGAGAACACAGATACGCAGTATTTT; CDR3: CSARGLAENTDTQYF; size: .; J: TRBJ2-3; D: TRBD2; V: TRBV20-1
DNA: TGTGCCAGCAGCCCTGTACGTTCGAGTGCGAGTGCCACAGATACGCAGTATTTT; CDR3: CASSPVRSSASATDTQYF; size: .; J: TRBJ2-3; D: .; V: TRBV7-6
DNA: TGTGCTACGGGACTAGGGTACAATGAGCAGTTCTTC; CDR3: CATGLGYNEQFF; size: .; J: TRBJ2-1; D: TRBD2; V: TRBV27
DNA: TGCGCCAGCAGCGAGGGACTAGCGGGAGAAGAGACCCAGTACTTC; CDR3: CASSEGLAGEETQYF; size: few; J: TRBJ2-5; D: TRBD2; V: TRBV5-1
DNA: TGTGCCAGCAGTTTTGAACAGCTACACACGTATACGCAGTATTTT; CDR3: CASSFEQLHTYTQYF; size: .; J: TRBJ2-3; D: .; V: TRBV12-3/TRBV12-4
DNA: TGTGCCAGCGCCGGGACAGCAGACCTGGATACGCAGTATTTT; CDR3: CASAGTADLDTQYF; size: few; J: TRBJ2-3; D: TRBD1; V: TRBV12-3/TRBV12-4
DNA: TGTGCCAGCAGTTTAGCGCAGGGGCACCCGGGAAGCACTGAAGCTTTCTTT; CDR3: CASSLAQGHPGSTEAFF; size: .; J: TRBJ1-1; D: .; V: TRBV12-3/TRBV12-4
DNA: TGTGCCAGCAGAAACCCGGGAGAGACCCAGTACTTC; CDR3: CASRNPGETQYF; size: .; J: TRBJ2-5; D: .; V: TRBV6-6
DNA: TGCAGCGTCGAGGCAGTTACGAACACCGGGGAGCTGTTTTTT; CDR3: CSVEAVTNTGELFF; size: many; J: TRBJ2-2; D: .; V: TRBV29-1
DNA: TGTGCCACCAGCGGCCTGCAGGGGGGTAATTCACCCCTCCACTTT; CDR3: CATSGLQGGNSPLHF; size: .; J: TRBJ1-6; D: TRBD1; V: TRBV15
DNA: TGCGCCAGCAGCTTGGACCGGGACAGGTACTACGAGCAGTACTTC; CDR3: CASSLDRDRYYEQYF; size: few; J: TRBJ2-7; D: TRBD1; V: TRBV5-1
DNA: TGCAGCGGGGCACAGGTGAAAGATACGCAGTATTTT; CDR3: CSGAQVKDTQYF; size: many; J: TRBJ2-3; D: .; V: TRBV29-1
DNA: TGTGCCGCCAGCGGGAGTTCGTACGAGCAGTACTTC; CDR3: CAASGSSYEQYF; size: few; J: TRBJ2-7; D: TRBD2; V: TRBV6-5
DNA: TGCAGTGCTAGATTGAGGGCACTAGCGGGATGGGGTGAGCAGTTCTTC; CDR3: CSARLRALAGWGEQFF; size: .; J: TRBJ2-1; D: TRBD2; V: TRBV20-1
DNA: TGTGCCAGTACCTCCGCCTACGAGCAGTACTTC; CDR3: CASTSAYEQYF; size: few; J: TRBJ2-7; D: .; V: TRBV11-2
DNA: TGTGCCAGCAGCTTGGCCGAAGGAAATAGCAATCAGCCCCAGCATTTT; CDR3: CASSLAEGNSNQPQHF; size: few; J: TRBJ1-5; D: .; V: TRBV5-5
DNA: TGTGCCAGCAGTTTTTCGGCAGGACCCTACGAGCAGTACTTC; CDR3: CASSFSAGPYEQYF; size: .; J: TRBJ2-7; D: .; V: TRBV6-5
DNA: TGTGCCAGCAGCCATCTGACAGGGACGGAGGGAACCAAAAACATTCAGTACTTC; CDR3: CASSHLTGTEGTKNIQYF; size: .; J: TRBJ2-4; D: .; V: TRBV4-2
DNA: TGTGCCAGCAGCACACCATCGGTCAAAGGCGGTACAGGGACGAACACTGAAGCTTTCTTT; CDR3: CASSTPSVKGGTGTNTEAFF; size: .; J: TRBJ1-1; D: .; V: TRBV21-1
DNA: TGTGCCATCACGTCCCCCACGGGAAACTACAATGAGCAGTTCTTC; CDR3: CAITSPTGNYNEQFF; size: .; J: TRBJ2-1; D: .; V: TRBV10-3
DNA: TGCAGTGCTAGGGGGCCCAATCAGCCCCAGCATTTT; CDR3: CSARGPNQPQHF; size: many; J: TRBJ1-5; D: .; V: TRBV20-1
DNA: TGCAGTGCTATCGGGCAGCGGGAGAACAATGAGCAGTTCTTC; CDR3: CSAIGQRENNEQFF; size: .; J: TRBJ2-1; D: TRBD2; V: TRBV20-1
DNA: TGCAGTGCTAGCCCAATCCGGGAGAACACAGATACGCAGTATTTT; CDR3: CSASPIRENTDTQYF; size: few; J: TRBJ2-3; D: .; V: TRBV20-1
DNA: TGTGCCAGCAGCTTAACCGCCGGGACTAGCGGGGGGGCCTACGAGCAGTACTTC; CDR3: CASSLTAGTSGGAYEQYF; size: few; J: TRBJ2-7; D: TRBD2; V: TRBV7-6
DNA: TGTGCCACCAGCAGAACCCTGACACCAACTAATGAAAAACTGTTTTTT; CDR3: CATSRTLTPTNEKLFF; size: .; J: TRBJ1-4; D: .; V: TRBV15
DNA: TGTGCCAGCAGCCAGGACAGTTTAGAGACCCAGTACTTC; CDR3: CASSQDSLETQYF; size: few; J: TRBJ2-5; D: .; V: TRBV11-2
DNA: TGTGCCAGCAGTCTAACTAGCGGGAGGCGGCAAGAGACCCAGTACTTC; CDR3: CASSLTSGRRQETQYF; size: few; J: TRBJ2-5; D: TRBD2; V: TRBV28
DNA: TGTGCCACCAGGGACAGCGGAGACTATGGCTACACCTTC; CDR3: CATRDSGDYGYTF; size: .; J: TRBJ1-2; D: .; V: TRBV24-1
DNA: TGTTCTAGTAGAGGGGTGGGCTACAATGAGCAGTTCTTC; CDR3: CSSRGVGYNEQFF; size: .; J: TRBJ2-1; D: .; V: TRBV25-1
DNA: TGTGCCTGGAGTGTATTGGCGGGCCCCGACGATGAGCAGTTCTTC; CDR3: CAWSVLAGPDDEQFF; size: .; J: TRBJ2-1; D: .; V: TRBV30
DNA: TGCGCCAGCAGCCAAGATCTGGGGGGGAGCTCCTACGAGCAGTACTTC; CDR3: CASSQDLGGSSYEQYF; size: .; J: TRBJ2-7; D: TRBD2; V: TRBV4-3
DNA: TGTGCCAGCAGCCAACGCCCCTCGGGCACCGGGGAGCTGTTTTTT; CDR3: CASSQRPSGTGELFF; size: few; J: TRBJ2-2; D: .; V: TRBV5-6